This T cell receptor beta chain comes out of a study of T cell repertoires in cytomegalovirus infection. MiXCR, run by TCRdb on the reads, gives a single entry per CDR3 protein. The sample records roughly 120,000 distinct CDR3 sequences, about 31% being singletons. On this clonotype: Its antigen is as yet unknown.

The CDR3 spans 17 residues. Looked up from germline, CDR1 is SGHTA and CDR2 is FQGNSA. The junction had 17 bases not matched to a gene; V was cut back by 7 bases and J by 2 bases. This receptor was identified in a human donor in good health (CMV status not recorded). Some clones in this sample may be carry-over from other donors' samples. Sequencing used CD8+ T cells from cultured PBMCs, obtained from culture after CMV antigen stimulation. The J gene is TRBJ2-7, the V gene TRBV7-2; 7 bases align to TRBD2. The CDR3, as DNA: TGTGCCAGCACCCTGGACGGAAACGGCGGGGGTACCTACGAGCAGTACTTC. Protein product: CASTLDGNGGGTYEQYF.